The T cell receptor (beta chain) under discussion was sequenced for a study of shared clonotypes between healthy human individuals. Deep was the level at which the assay was run. Clones were read by immunoSEQ multiplex PCR, and TCRdb kept only the in-frame ones, dropping some. The profile shows some 500,000 clones, around 96% of them singletons. This sequence was found in a young woman in good health. The specimen was naive CD4+ T cells sorted from blood. Indicated subset: CD45RA+ positively selected.

In DNA, the CDR3 is TGTGCCTGGAGTGGGGGACGGACAAGCTCCTACGAGCAGTACTTC. Encoded protein: CAWSGGRTSSYEQYF. The chain has TRBV30 and TRBJ2-5, with D perhaps being TRBD1 or TRBD2 (5 bases each). The end of the DNA is better explained by TRBJ2-7, so the J call may be wrong. In germline, CDR1 is GTSNPN, CDR2 SVGIG (reference sequence). The CDR3 consists of 15 residues.